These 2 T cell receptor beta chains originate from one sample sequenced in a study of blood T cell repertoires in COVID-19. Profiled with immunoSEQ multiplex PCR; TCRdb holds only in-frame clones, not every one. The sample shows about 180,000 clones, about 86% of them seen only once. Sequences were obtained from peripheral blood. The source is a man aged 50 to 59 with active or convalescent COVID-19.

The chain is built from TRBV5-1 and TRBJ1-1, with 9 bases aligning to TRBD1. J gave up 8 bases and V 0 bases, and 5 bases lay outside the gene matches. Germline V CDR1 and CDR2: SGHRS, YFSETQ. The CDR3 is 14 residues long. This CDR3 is CASSLAVGTGEAFF. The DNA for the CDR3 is TGCGCCAGCAGCTTGGCCGTAGGGACAGGGGAAGCTTTCTTT.

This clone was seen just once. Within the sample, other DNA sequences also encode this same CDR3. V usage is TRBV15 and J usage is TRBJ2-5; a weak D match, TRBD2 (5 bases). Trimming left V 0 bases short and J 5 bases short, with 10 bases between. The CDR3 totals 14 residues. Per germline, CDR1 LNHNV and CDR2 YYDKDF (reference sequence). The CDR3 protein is CATSRDLGEETQYF. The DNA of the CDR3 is TGTGCCACCAGCAGAGATTTGGGAGAGGAGACCCAGTACTTC.